The subject of this entry is one T cell receptor (beta chain). Its antigen is unknown. Random hexamers were used to reverse transcribe the RNA input (about 0.5 to 1 ug). An immunoSEQ multiplex PCR amplified TCR beta CDR3 over 54 Vbeta and 13 Jbeta. Each CDR3 protein gets one entry after TCRdb re-called the immunoSEQ multiplex PCR reads with MiXCR. The sample lists 180,000 or so distinct CDR3 sequences; around 96% were seen once. This record comes from a study of CD8 T cells in Susac syndrome. TEMRA cells were enriched by FACS, while CD8+ and CD4+ T cells were obtained through a negative isolation that was performed magnetically. Study-level results: The study admitted that it had a relatively small number of individuals in its TCR sequencing and HLA analysis.

Sequencing used CD4+ T cells from PBMCs. This TCR was recovered from a human donor in good health.

CDR3 nucleotide sequence: TGCGCCAGCAGCTTGGCTTGGGACGGGGCCGCTACGCAGTATTTT. It specifies CASSLAWDGAATQYF. V is TRBV5-1 and J is TRBJ2-3; the D gene could be TRBD1 or TRBD2 (5 bases each). V lost 0 bases, J lost 8 bases, and 16 bases lay in between. CDR1 and CDR2 (germline): SGHRS, YFSETQ. The CDR3 is made up of 15 amino acids.